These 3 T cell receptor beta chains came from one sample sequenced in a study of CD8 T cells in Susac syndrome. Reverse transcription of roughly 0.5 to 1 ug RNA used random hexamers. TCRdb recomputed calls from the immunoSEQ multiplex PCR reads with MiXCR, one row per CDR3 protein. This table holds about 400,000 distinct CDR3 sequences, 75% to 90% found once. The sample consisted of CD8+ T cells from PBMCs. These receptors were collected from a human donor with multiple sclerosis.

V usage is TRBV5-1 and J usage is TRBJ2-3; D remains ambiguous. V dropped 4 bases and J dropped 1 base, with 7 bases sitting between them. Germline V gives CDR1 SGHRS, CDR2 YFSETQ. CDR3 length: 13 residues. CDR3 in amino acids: CASSDEGTDTQYF. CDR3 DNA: TGCGCCAGCAGCGACGAGGGCACAGATACGCAGTATTTT.

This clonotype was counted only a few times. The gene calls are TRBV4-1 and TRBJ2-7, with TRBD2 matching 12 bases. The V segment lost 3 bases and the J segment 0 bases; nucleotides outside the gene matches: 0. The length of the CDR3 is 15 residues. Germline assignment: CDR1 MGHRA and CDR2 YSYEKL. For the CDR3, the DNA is TGCGCCAGCAGCCAGGGACTAGCGGGCTCCTACGAGCAGTACTTC. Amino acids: CASSQGLAGSYEQYF.

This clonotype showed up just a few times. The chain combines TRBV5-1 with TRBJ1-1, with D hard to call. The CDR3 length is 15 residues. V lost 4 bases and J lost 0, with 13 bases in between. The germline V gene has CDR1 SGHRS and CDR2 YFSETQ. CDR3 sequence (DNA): TGCGCCAGCAGCCCGGGGTGGGAGATGAACACTGAAGCTTTCTTT. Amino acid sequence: CASSPGWEMNTEAFF.